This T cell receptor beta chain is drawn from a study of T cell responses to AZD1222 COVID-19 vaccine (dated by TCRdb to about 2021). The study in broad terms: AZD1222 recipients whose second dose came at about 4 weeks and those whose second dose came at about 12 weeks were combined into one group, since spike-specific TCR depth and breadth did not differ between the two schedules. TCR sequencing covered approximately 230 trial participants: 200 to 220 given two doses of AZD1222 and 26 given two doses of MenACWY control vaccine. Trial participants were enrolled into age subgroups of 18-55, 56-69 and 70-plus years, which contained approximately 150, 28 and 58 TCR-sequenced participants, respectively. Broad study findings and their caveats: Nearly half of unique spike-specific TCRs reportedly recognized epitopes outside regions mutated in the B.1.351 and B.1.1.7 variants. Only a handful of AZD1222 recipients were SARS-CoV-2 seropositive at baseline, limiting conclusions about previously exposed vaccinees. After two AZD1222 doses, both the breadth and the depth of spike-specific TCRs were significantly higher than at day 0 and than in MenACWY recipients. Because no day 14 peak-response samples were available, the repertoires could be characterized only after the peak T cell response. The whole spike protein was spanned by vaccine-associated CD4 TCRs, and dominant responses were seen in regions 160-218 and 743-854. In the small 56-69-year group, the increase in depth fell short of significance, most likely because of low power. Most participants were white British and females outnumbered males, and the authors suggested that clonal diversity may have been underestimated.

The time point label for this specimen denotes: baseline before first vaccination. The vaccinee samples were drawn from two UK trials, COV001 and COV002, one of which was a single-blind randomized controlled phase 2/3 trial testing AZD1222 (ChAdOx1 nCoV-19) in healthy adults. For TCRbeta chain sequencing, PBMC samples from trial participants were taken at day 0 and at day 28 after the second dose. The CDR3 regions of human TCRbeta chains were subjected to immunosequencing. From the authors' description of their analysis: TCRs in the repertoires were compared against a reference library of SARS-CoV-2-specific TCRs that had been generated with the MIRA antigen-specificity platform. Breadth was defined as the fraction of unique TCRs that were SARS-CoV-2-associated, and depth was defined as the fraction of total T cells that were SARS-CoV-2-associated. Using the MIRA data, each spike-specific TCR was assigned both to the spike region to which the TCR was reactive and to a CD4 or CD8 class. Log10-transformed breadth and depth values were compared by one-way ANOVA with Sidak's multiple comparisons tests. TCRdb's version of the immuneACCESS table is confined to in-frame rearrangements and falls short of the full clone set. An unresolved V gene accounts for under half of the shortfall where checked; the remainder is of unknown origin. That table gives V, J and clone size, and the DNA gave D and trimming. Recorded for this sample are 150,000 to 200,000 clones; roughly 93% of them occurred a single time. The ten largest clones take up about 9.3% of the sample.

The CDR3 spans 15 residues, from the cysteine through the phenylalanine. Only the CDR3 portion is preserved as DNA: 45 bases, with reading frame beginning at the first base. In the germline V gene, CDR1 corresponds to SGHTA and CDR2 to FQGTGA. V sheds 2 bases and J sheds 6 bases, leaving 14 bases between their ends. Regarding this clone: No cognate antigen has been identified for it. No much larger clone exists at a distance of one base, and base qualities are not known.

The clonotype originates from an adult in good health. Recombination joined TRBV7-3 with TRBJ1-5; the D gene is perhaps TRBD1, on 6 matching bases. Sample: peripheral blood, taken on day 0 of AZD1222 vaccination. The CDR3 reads CASSLSGGLGQPQHF. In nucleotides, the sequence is TGTGCCAGCAGCTTATCGGGGGGGCTAGGTCAGCCCCAGCATTTT.